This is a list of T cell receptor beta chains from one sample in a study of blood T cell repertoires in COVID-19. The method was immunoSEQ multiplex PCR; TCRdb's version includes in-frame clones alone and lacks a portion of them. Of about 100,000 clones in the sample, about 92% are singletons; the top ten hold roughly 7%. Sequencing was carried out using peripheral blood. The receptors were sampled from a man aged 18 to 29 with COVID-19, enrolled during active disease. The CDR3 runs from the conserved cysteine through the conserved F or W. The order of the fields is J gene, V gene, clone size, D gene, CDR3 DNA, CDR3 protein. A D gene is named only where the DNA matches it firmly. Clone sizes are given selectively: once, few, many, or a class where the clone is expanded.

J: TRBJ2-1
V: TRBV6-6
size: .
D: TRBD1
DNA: TGTGCCAGCACTGGGGAAAGGCAGGGGGTTTACAATGAGCAGTTCTTC
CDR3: CASTGERQGVYNEQFF

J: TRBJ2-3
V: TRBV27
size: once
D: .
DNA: TGTGCCAGCAGTCCAGGCGCAGATACGCAGTATTTT
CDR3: CASSPGADTQYF

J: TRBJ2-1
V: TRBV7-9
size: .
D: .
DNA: TGTGCCAGCACCAAGATGACTCTTGACAATGAGCAGTTCTTC
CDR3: CASTKMTLDNEQFF

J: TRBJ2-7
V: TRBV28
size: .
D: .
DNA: TGTGCCAGCAGTTTTCCTCGGTCCGCCGAGCAGTACTTC
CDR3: CASSFPRSAEQYF

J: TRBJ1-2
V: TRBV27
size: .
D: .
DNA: TGTGCCAGCAGTTCCTTTTCGGGGGGCTACACCTTC
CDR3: CASSSFSGGYTF

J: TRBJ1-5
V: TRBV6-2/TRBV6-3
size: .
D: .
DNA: TGTGCCAGCAGTTACTCGTTGACAGCCAATCAGCCCCAGCATTTT
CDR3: CASSYSLTANQPQHF

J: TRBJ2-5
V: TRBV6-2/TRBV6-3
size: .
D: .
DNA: TGTGCCAGCAGTTACGGCTCTAGGCAGTTTAGCCAAGAGACCCAGTACTTC
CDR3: CASSYGSRQFSQETQYF

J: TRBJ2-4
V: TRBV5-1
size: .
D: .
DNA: TGCGCCAGCAGCCCCCGCCAGGGCGGCAAAAACATTCAGTACTTC
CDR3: CASSPRQGGKNIQYF

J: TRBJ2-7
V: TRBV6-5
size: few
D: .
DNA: TGTGCCAGCAGTTATGGGGGGGCCTCCTACGAGCAGTACTTC
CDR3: CASSYGGASYEQYF

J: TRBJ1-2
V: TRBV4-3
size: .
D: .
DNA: TGCGCCAGCAGCCAATCAGCAGGGAAGGCCTATGGCTACACCTTC
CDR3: CASSQSAGKAYGYTF

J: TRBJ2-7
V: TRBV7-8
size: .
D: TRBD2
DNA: TGTGCCAGCAGCACCCGACTAGCGCGAACATACGAGCAGTACTTC
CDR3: CASSTRLARTYEQYF

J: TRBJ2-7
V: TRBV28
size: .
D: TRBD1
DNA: TGTGCCAGCAGTTGGGGACAGGGCTACGAGCAGTACTTC
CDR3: CASSWGQGYEQYF

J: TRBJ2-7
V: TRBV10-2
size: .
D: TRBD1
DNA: TGCGCCAGCAGTGAAGCCTCCGGGACAGGAATTTACGAGCAGTACTTC
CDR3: CASSEASGTGIYEQYF

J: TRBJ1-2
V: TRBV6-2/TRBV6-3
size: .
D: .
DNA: TGTGCCAGCAGCGGACTCGTCCCCCATGGCTACACCTTC
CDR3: CASSGLVPHGYTF

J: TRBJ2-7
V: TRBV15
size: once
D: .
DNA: TGTGCCACCAGCAGAGGAAGGGGGTACTACGAGCAGTACTTC
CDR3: CATSRGRGYYEQYF

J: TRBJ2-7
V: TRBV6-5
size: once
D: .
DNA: TGTGCCAGCAGTTATTCCGGGATCACCTACGAGCAGTACTTC
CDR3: CASSYSGITYEQYF

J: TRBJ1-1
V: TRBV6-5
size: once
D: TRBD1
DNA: TGTGCCAGCAGTCTGGACAGGAAAGTGAACACTGAAGCTTTCTTT
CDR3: CASSLDRKVNTEAFF

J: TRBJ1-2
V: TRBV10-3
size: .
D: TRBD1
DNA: TGTGCCATCAGTGAAGGACAGGGCCCGTATGGCTACACCTTC
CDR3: CAISEGQGPYGYTF

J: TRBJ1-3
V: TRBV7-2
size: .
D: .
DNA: TGTGCCAGCAGCACAGGGAGGGCGGCTGGAAACACCATATATTTT
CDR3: CASSTGRAAGNTIYF

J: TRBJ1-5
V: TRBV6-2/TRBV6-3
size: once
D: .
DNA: TGTGCCAGCAGTTACTTGGGGCGAATCTATAGCAATCAGCCCCAGCATTTT
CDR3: CASSYLGRIYSNQPQHF

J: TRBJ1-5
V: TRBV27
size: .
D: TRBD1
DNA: TGTGCCAGCAGTCCACGACAGGGGATCCATCAGCCCCAGCATTTT
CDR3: CASSPRQGIHQPQHF

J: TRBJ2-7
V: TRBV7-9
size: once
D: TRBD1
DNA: TGTGCCAGCAGCCCTGACAGGGTGGGCTACGAGCAGTACTTC
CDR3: CASSPDRVGYEQYF

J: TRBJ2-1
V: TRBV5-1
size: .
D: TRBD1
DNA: TGCGCCAGCAGCTTAGGTATCACACAGGGGGCGCCAAATTTTAGCTCCTACAATGAGCAGTTCTTC
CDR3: CASSLGITQGAPNFSSYNEQFF

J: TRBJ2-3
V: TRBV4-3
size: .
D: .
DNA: TGCGCCAGCAGCCCCCGGCAGGGTGCAGATACGCAGTATTTT
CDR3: CASSPRQGADTQYF

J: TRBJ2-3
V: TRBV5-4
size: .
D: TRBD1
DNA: TGTGCCAGCAGCTTGGGGGGAGACAGGGGGTACACAGATACGCAGTATTTT
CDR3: CASSLGGDRGYTDTQYF

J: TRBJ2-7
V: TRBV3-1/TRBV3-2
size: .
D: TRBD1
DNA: TGTGCCAGCAGCGAGAACAGGGGTGGCCACGAGCAGTACTTC
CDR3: CASSENRGGHEQYF

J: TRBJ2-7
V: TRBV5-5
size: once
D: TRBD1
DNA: TGTGCCAGCAGCATACAGGGGTCCCTTAGATACGAGCAGTACTTC
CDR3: CASSIQGSLRYEQYF

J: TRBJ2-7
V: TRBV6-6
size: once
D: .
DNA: TGTGCCAGCAGTTATCTCCCGGGAGCCTACGAGCAGTACTTC
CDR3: CASSYLPGAYEQYF

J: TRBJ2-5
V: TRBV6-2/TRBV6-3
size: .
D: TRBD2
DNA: TGTGCCAGCAGTTACGGTGGCGGGGGGCGAGGAGGGGAGACCCAGTACTTC
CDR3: CASSYGGGGRGGETQYF

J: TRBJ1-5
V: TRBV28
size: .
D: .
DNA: TGTGCCAGCAGTTTGGGCTTAGTCCAGCCCCAGCATTTT
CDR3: CASSLGLVQPQHF

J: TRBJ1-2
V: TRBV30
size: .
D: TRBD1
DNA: TGTGCCTGGAGTAGAGGGGGCGGCTATGGCTACACCTTC
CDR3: CAWSRGGGYGYTF